A selection of T cell receptor beta chains follows, all from one sample in a study of PD-L1 blockade in urothelial cancer. The protocol was immunoSEQ multiplex PCR, while the TCRdb copy is restricted to in-frame clones and leaves out a portion. The sample records approximately 100,000 clones, over 80% being singletons. Sample: PBMCs, taken around atezolizumab (anti-PD-L1) treatment. These receptors all come from a woman of 80 years or more with urothelial cancer. Each CDR3 is given with its conserved first and last residue. Fields, in order: J gene, V gene, clone size, D gene, CDR3 DNA, CDR3 protein. D genes are given only for firm matches. Only part of the rows carry a size: once, few, many, or a class if the clone is expanded.

TRBJ2-2 | TRBV6-4 | - | - | TGTGCCAGCAGTGACTTGAGCCGCGGGGAGCTGTTTTTT | CASSDLSRGELFF
TRBJ2-3 | TRBV5-4 | - | - | TGTGCCAGCAGCCGGGATCCGGCTACAGATACGCAGTATTTT | CASSRDPATDTQYF
TRBJ2-5 | TRBV5-4 | - | - | TGTGCCAGCAGCTTGGTGGGCAGCCAAGAGACCCAGTACTTC | CASSLVGSQETQYF
TRBJ1-1 | TRBV28 | - | - | TGTGCCAGCAGCCGTAACACTGAAGCTTTCTTT | CASSRNTEAFF
TRBJ2-7 | TRBV28 | few | - | TGTGCCAGCAGCCAGGTGGAGGGACTCTACGAGCAGTACTTC | CASSQVEGLYEQYF
TRBJ2-7 | TRBV6-5 | - | TRBD2 | TGTGCCAGCAGACCAGCGGGAGGGCCTACCTACGAGCAGTACTTC | CASRPAGGPTYEQYF
TRBJ1-1 | TRBV27 | once | - | TGTGCCAGCAGTTCCCTCCAGGGCCCCTTGAACACTGAAGCTTTCTTT | CASSSLQGPLNTEAFF
TRBJ2-6 | TRBV27 | - | - | TGTGCCAGCAGTTCCCCGAGAGTCTCTGGGGCCAACGTCCTGACTTTC | CASSSPRVSGANVLTF
TRBJ1-3 | TRBV9 | - | - | TGTGCCAGCAGCGTCGCGGGGGGGCCTGGAAACACCATATATTTT | CASSVAGGPGNTIYF
TRBJ2-3 | TRBV7-3 | - | - | TGTGCCAGCAGCTCTCAGATAACAGATACGCAGTATTTT | CASSSQITDTQYF
TRBJ1-5 | TRBV2 | - | - | TGTGCCAGCAGGGGACTTTGGGGCAATCAGCCCCAGCATTTT | CASRGLWGNQPQHF
TRBJ2-3 | TRBV7-9 | - | TRBD2 | TGTGCCAGCAGCTCCGGGACTAAATACACAGATACGCAGTATTTT | CASSSGTKYTDTQYF
TRBJ1-2 | TRBV15 | - | - | TGTGCCACCAGCAGGGATGACGCCGGGGGCTACACCTTC | CATSRDDAGGYTF